Each of the 5 T cell receptor beta chains below was sequenced from the same sample in a study of T cell responses to AZD1222 COVID-19 vaccine. This table comes from immunoSEQ multiplex PCR, and its TCRdb copy is limited to in-frame clones, with some not included. The table lists about 130,000 clones, approximately 88% of them singletons. Sample: peripheral blood, taken 28 days after the second AZD1222 dose. The receptors shown here come from an adult who received the AZD1222 COVID-19 vaccine.

The V call is TRBV30, the J call TRBJ1-1; perhaps TRBD1 as D (5 bases). Germline loops: CDR1 GTSNPN, CDR2 SVGIG (reference sequence). The length of the CDR3 is 13 residues. V lost 1 base and J 5 bases, leaving 11 bases between the germline ends. CDR3 in DNA: TGTGCCTGGAGTGGTAGGGGTGGTACTGAAGCTTTCTTT. This gives the protein CAWSGRGGTEAFF.

This clone was counted once. This rearrangement joins TRBV10-2 to TRBJ1-3; 7 bases fit TRBD1. V lost 3 bases, J lost 2 bases, and 7 bases stayed unmatched. CDR1 and CDR2 (germline): WSHSY, SAAADI. This CDR3 is 16 amino acids long. The CDR3 sequence is CASSDLTGDAGNTIYF. CDR3 coding DNA: TGCGCCAGCAGTGATCTTACAGGGGACGCTGGAAACACCATATATTTT.

V and J are TRBV7-9 and TRBJ2-2, with 10 positions matching TRBD1. The J segment lost 4 bases and the V segment lost 7 bases, leaving 9 bases of the junction unmatched. This CDR3 region has 16 residues. Germline CDR1 is SEHNR and CDR2 is FQNEAQ (reference sequence). DNA of the CDR3: TGTGCCAGCACCCGAGGAGGGACAGGGGCCACCGGGGAGCTGTTTTTT. Its protein product is CASTRGGTGATGELFF. Supplemented by reference TRBV7-9 and TRBJ2-2, the full variable domain reads DTGVSQNPRHKITKRGQNVTFRCDPISEHNRLYWYRQTLGQGPEFLTYFQNEAQLEKSRLLSDRFSAERPKGSFSTLEIQRTEQGDSAMYLCASTRGGTGATGELFFGEGSRLTVL.

The CDR3 coding sequence is TGTGCCAGCAGCTTCCAGGATTACTATGGCTACACCTTC. Residues: CASSFQDYYGYTF. V gene TRBV5-6 combines with J gene TRBJ1-2; D uncertain. V lost 2 bases and J lost 3, with 8 bases in between. Germline CDR1 and CDR2: SGHDT and YYEEEE. The CDR3 consists of 13 residues. Variable domain in full (rest from reference TRBV5-6 and TRBJ1-2): DAGVTQSPTHLIKTRGQQVTLRCSPKSGHDTVSWYQQALGQGPQFIFQYYEEEERQRGNFPDRFSGHQFPNYSSELNVNALLLGDSALYLCASSFQDYYGYTFGSGTRLTVV.

V usage is TRBV7-3 and J usage is TRBJ2-1, with 9 nucleotides matching TRBD2. Losses at the gene ends were 2 bases for V and 6 bases for J; bases not matched to a gene: 2. This CDR3 has 14 amino acids. CDR1 and CDR2 from the germline V gene are SGHTA and FQGTGA. CDR3 DNA sequence: TGTGCCAGCAGCTTAGCGGGGGGGCGCAATGAGCAGTTCTTC. Translating gives CASSLAGGRNEQFF. The full variable domain, completed using reference TRBV7-3 and TRBJ2-1, is GAGVSQTPSNKVTEKGKYVELRCDPISGHTALYWYRQSLGQGPEFLIYFQGTGAADDSGLPNDRFFAVRPEGSVSTLKIQRTERGDSAVYLCASSLAGGRNEQFFGPGTRLTVL.